The present entry profiles one T cell receptor beta chain with its context. Its antigen is currently unknown. The PCR employed 60 Vbeta primers together with 13 Jbeta primers. Authors' processing steps: An analysis performed later counted roughly 80 million unique TCR beta chains (approximately 11 million of them shared). TCRdb's table, derived via immunoSEQ multiplex PCR, lists solely in-frame clones and lacks some. Clone size and the V and J calls come from that table; the DNA yielded D and trimming. The top ten clones hold just under 6.5% of a sample with 160,000 or so clones, around 79% of them seen once. V was clipped by 1 base and J by 3 bases, with 13 bases between them. This CDR3 spans 15 amino acids. CDR1 is SGHDT and CDR2 is YYEEEE in the germline V gene. This record belongs to a study of cytomegalovirus exposure and HLA in healthy donors. General study results and limits: In a later analysis, TCR association rates varied by HLA locus: DRB1 most, HLA-C fewest. The CMV antigen specificity of a few CMV-associated chains was confirmed through in vitro analysis. In a later analysis, TCR beta V- and J-gene trimming was associated with a missense DCLRE1C variant.

The sequence came from a man aged 40-55 years in good health and CMV-seropositive. Sample: PBMCs. The J gene is TRBJ1-1, the V gene TRBV5-6; possible D gene TRBD1, 5 bases. The CDR3 sequence: CASSLRAGSYTEAFF. CDR3 bases: TGTGCCAGCAGCTTGAGGGCAGGGTCCTACACTGAAGCTTTCTTT.